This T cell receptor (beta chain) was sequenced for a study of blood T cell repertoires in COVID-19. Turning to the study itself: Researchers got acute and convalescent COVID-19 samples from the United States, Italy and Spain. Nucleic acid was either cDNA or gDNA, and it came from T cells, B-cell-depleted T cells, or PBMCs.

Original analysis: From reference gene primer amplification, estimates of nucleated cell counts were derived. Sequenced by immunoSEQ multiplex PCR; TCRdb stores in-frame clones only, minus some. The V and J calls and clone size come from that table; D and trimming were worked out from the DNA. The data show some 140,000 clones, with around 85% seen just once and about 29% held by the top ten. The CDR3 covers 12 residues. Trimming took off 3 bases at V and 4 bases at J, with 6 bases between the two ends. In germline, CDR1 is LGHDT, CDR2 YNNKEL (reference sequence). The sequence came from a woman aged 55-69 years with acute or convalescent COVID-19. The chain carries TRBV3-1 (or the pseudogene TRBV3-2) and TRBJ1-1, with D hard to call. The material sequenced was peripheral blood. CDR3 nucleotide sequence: TGTGCCAGCAGCCATGAGGGCACTGAAGCTTTCTTT. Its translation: CASSHEGTEAFF.